The 19 T cell receptor beta chains below were found in one sample sequenced in a study of memory CD4+ T cells and cytomegalovirus serostatus. Single viable CD3+CD4+CD8-CD45RO+ cells were sorted as the memory CD4+ T cells. Profiled with immunoSEQ multiplex PCR; TCRdb holds only in-frame clones, not every one. The sample has under 50,000 clones, roughly 78% seen once; the top ten hold nearly 0.95%. Sequenced: memory CD4+ T cells from blood. The receptors were gathered from an adult in good health and CMV-seronegative.

The chain has TRBV7-7 and TRBJ2-7, with a tentative D call TRBD1 (6 bases). CDR1 is SSHAT, CDR2 FNYEAQ, per germline (reference sequence). The CDR3 has 15 amino acids. The V and J ends lost 1 base and 2 bases respectively, with 12 bases between them. The CDR3 reads CASSLVAGDTYEQYF. The CDR3 region has the DNA TGTGCCAGCAGCTTAGTTGCAGGGGATACCTACGAGCAGTACTTC.

This clone is a singleton in its sample. The V gene is TRBV5-4, the J gene TRBJ2-5; D possibly uses TRBD1 or TRBD2 (7 bases each). Germline V gene lookup returns CDR1 SGHNT and CDR2 YYREEE (reference sequence). V was clipped by 2 bases and J by 4 bases, with 12 bases between them. The CDR3 is 14 residues long. CDR3 amino acids: CASSFQGGGETQYF. Written as DNA, the CDR3 is TGTGCCAGCAGCTTTCAGGGGGGGGGAGAGACCCAGTACTTC. The complete variable domain, with remaining parts taken from reference TRBV5-4 and TRBJ2-5, reads ETGVTQSPTHLIKTRGQQVTLRCSSQSGHNTVSWYQQALGQGPQFIFQYYREEENGRGNFPPRFSGLQFPNYSSELNVNALELDDSALYLCASSFQGGGETQYFGPGTRLLVL.

The J gene is TRBJ1-5, the V gene TRBV6-5; maybe TRBD1 (6 bases). This CDR3 has 13 residues. V lost 7 bases and J lost 3, with 10 bases in between. Per germline, CDR1 MNHEY and CDR2 SVGAGI. CDR3 nucleotide sequence: TGTGCCAGCACCGGACAGATCAATCAGCCCCAGCATTTT. This codes for CASTGQINQPQHF.

The CDR3 region has the DNA TGTGCCAGCAGCTTCAGTTTCGGCAGCCTCTCTGGAAACACCATATATTTT. Translation gives CASSFSFGSLSGNTIYF. The rearrangement links TRBV7-9 to TRBJ1-3, with D unresolved. This CDR3 has 17 residues. The germline CDR1 and CDR2 sequences are SEHNR and FQNEAQ (reference sequence). The V gene lost 3 bases and the J gene lost 0 bases, with 15 bases spanning the gap.

V usage is TRBV5-1 and J usage is TRBJ1-6; a possible D gene is TRBD1 (6 bases). The CDR3 has 14 residues. Trimming removed 4 bases at V and 9 bases at J, with 14 bases between. Germline values: CDR1 SGHRS, CDR2 YFSETQ. CDR3 sequence (DNA): TGCGCCAGCAGCGGAGGGGGAGTAAGTTCACCCCTCCACTTT. As protein: CASSGGGVSSPLHF.

The V gene is TRBV7-9, the J gene TRBJ1-6; the D gene is possibly TRBD1 (5 bases). V was shortened by 5 bases and J by 4 bases, with 12 bases between the two germline ends. The germline V gene encodes CDR1 SEHNR and CDR2 FQNEAQ (reference sequence). This CDR3 is 15 amino acids long. Written as DNA, the CDR3 is TGTGCCAGCAGCCAGGGTCAGGAGTATAATTCACCCCTCCACTTT. This encodes CASSQGQEYNSPLHF.

The V and J genes are TRBV11-2 and TRBJ2-5; tentatively, D is TRBD2 (7 bases). CDR3 size: 15 residues. Germline V CDR1 and CDR2: SGHAT, FQNNGV. Trimming left V 1 base short and J 1 base short, with 10 bases between. The CDR3 sequence is CASSLGGGTQETQYF. The CDR3 DNA reads as TGTGCCAGCAGCTTAGGGGGGGGCACCCAAGAGACCCAGTACTTC.

This clone was found a few times. CDR3 in DNA: TGTGCCTGGAGCTGGCAGGGGAACTATGGCTACACCTTC. Protein sequence: CAWSWQGNYGYTF. V usage is TRBV30 and J usage is TRBJ1-2; TRBD1 might be the D (6 bases). The CDR3 extends over 13 amino acids. Trimming took 3 bases from V and 2 from J, leaving 10 bases between them. Germline V gives CDR1 GTSNPN, CDR2 SVGIG (reference sequence).

The chain links TRBV5-8 to TRBJ2-1; the match to TRBD2 covers 7 bases. Germline lookup yields CDR1 SGHTS and CDR2 YDEGEE. The V gene end was trimmed by 0 bases and the J gene end by 3 bases; junction bases not matched to a gene: 3. The CDR3 is made up of 15 amino acids. Written as DNA, the CDR3 is TGTGCCAGCAGCTTGGGGGGGGGTAGCTACAATGAGCAGTTCTTC. Translation: CASSLGGGSYNEQFF.

The genes are TRBV28 and TRBJ2-4, with TRBD2 matching over 7 bases. V shed 4 bases, J shed 6 bases, and the junction held 9 bases outside the gene matches. CDR1 is MDHEN, CDR2 SYDVKM, per germline. The CDR3 contains 15 residues. The CDR3 protein is CASSSKFSGPNIQYF. The CDR3 DNA follows: TGTGCCAGCAGTTCAAAATTTAGCGGGCCAAACATTCAGTACTTC.

The chain links TRBV9 to TRBJ2-7, with 8 bases matching TRBD1. The germline V gene has CDR1 SGDLS and CDR2 YYNGEE. The CDR3 is 15 amino acids. V shed 3 bases and J 3 bases; nucleotides not matched to a gene: 8. The CDR3 sequence: CASSEAGQAHYEQYF. In nucleotides, the CDR3 is TGTGCCAGCAGCGAGGCGGGACAGGCCCACTACGAGCAGTACTTC. The variable domain in full, completed from reference TRBV9 and TRBJ2-7, reads DSGVTQTPKHLITATGQRVTLRCSPRSGDLSVYWYQQSLDQGLQFLIQYYNGEERAKGNILERFSAQQFPDLHSELNLSSLELGDSALYFCASSEAGQAHYEQYFGPGTRLTVT.

This chain connects TRBV10-3 to TRBJ1-5, with a weak D call TRBD1 (5 bases). Germline V CDR1 and CDR2: ENHRY, SYGVKD. The germline V and J ends were trimmed by 11 bases and 3 bases, with 11 bases remaining between them. The CDR3 is made up of 12 amino acids. The CDR3: CASGGPNQPQHF. The CDR3 nucleotides are TGTGCCTCGGGGGGTCCCAATCAGCCCCAGCATTTT.

The CDR3 DNA reads TGTGCCAGTGGTGGGGATGCAGAGACCCAGTACTTC. Its translation is CASGGDAETQYF. The genes are TRBV11-2 and TRBJ2-5; D not certain. Germline loops: CDR1 SGHAT, CDR2 FQNNGV. V was trimmed by 9 bases and J by 4 bases, leaving 12 bases between them. This CDR3 is 12 amino acids long.

The chain is built from TRBV21-1 and TRBJ2-1. TRBV21-1 is a documented pseudogene. The CDR3 extends over 14 amino acids. This CDR3 is CASSQLPSYNEQFF. The DNA for the CDR3 is TGTGCCAGCTCTCAGCTCCCCTCCTACAATGAGCAGTTCTTC.

J is TRBJ1-2 and V is TRBV7-2, with D hard to call. Germline V gene lookup returns CDR1 SGHTA and CDR2 FQGNSA. Trimming removed 1 base at V and 0 bases at J, with 9 bases between. The CDR3 spans 15 residues. The CDR3 bases are TGTGCCAGCAGCTTAGGGGCAGCAGCTAACTATGGCTACACCTTC. It specifies CASSLGAAANYGYTF.

The V and J genes are TRBV10-3 and TRBJ2-5, with a possible D match to TRBD1 (6 bases). The J call may be faulty, since TRBJ2-7 better matches the DNA end. Germline V gene data show CDR1 as ENHRY and CDR2 as SYGVKD. This CDR3 spans 14 amino acids. The CDR3 bases are TGTGCCATCAGTCAATTGACAGGTCGCAACGAGCAGTACTTC. Protein: CAISQLTGRNEQYF.

This chain links TRBV9 with TRBJ2-1; D not resolved. This CDR3 is 15 amino acids long. Germline V gene data show CDR1 as SGDLS and CDR2 as YYNGEE. Trimming took 0 bases from V and 2 from J, leaving 9 bases between them. CDR3 coding DNA: TGTGCCAGCAGCGTAGGTCGACCAACCTACAATGAGCAGTTCTTC. This sequence encodes CASSVGRPTYNEQFF.

This sequence joins TRBV14 and TRBJ2-3; TRBD2 aligns across 13 bases. The CDR3 is 14 residues long. The germline V gene has CDR1 SGHDN and CDR2 FVKESK. The ends lost 7 bases at V and 6 bases at J; junction bases unmatched: 4. CDR3 nucleotide sequence: TGTGCCAGCACCCGGACTAGCGGGGGCGATACGCAGTATTTT. Protein product: CASTRTSGGDTQYF.

The V gene is TRBV4-3, the J gene TRBJ1-4; no reliable D call. The CDR3 spans 18 residues. The V end was cut by 0 bases, the J end by 5 bases, with 19 bases between. Germline values: CDR1 LGHNA, CDR2 YSLEER. In DNA, the CDR3 is TGCGCCAGCAGCCAAGATGTCTCTAGGGCGGGCCTGAATGAAAAACTGTTTTTT. Residues: CASSQDVSRAGLNEKLFF.